Below are 10 T cell receptor beta chains sequenced from a single sample in a study of cytomegalovirus exposure and HLA in healthy donors. Researchers ran the PCR with 60 Vbeta and 13 Jbeta primers. This table comes from immunoSEQ multiplex PCR, and its TCRdb copy is limited to in-frame clones, with some not included. This sample has about 140,000 clones; around 75% occur once, and the top ten carry less than 1.5%. What was sequenced was PBMCs. The receptors here all came from a female donor in good health and CMV-seronegative.

The rearrangement links TRBV27 to TRBJ1-5; D unclear. The length of the CDR3 is 16 residues. Germline loops: CDR1 MNHEY, CDR2 SMNVEV (reference sequence). V dropped 6 bases and J dropped 6 bases, with 21 bases sitting between them. The CDR3 DNA sequence: TGTGCCAGCAGCCCGCTTACAGAGGGTTCGGTTCAGCCCCAGCATTTT. It encodes CASSPLTEGSVQPQHF.

This sequence joins TRBV14 and TRBJ1-2, with D possibly matching TRBD1 (6 bases). V was trimmed by 4 bases and J by 4 bases, leaving 16 bases between them. This CDR3 contains 15 residues. Germline loops: CDR1 SGHDN, CDR2 FVKESK. CDR3 sequence (DNA): TGTGCCAGCAGCCCCGTCTGGGGGCTCGGCTATGGCTACACCTTC. This encodes CASSPVWGLGYGYTF.

The chain links TRBV12-2 to TRBJ1-1; the table assigns TRBD1, which was not confirmed against the DNA. TRBV12-2 is a pseudogene locus. The CDR3 has 14 residues. The CDR3 loop reads CASRLAPTGAEAFF. CDR3 in DNA: TGTGCAAGTCGCTTAGCTCCAACAGGAGCTGAAGCTTTCTTT.

This rearrangement joins TRBV7-9 to TRBJ1-5; TRBD1 is a possible D gene (5 bases). Germline V lookup: CDR1 SEHNR, CDR2 FQNEAQ (reference sequence). V was cut by 4 bases and J by 7 bases, with 20 bases left in between. The CDR3 is 16 amino acids. The DNA of the CDR3 is TGTGCCAGCAGCTCTGACTCAGGAATTCAGGGACAGCCCCAGCATTTT. Translating it yields CASSSDSGIQGQPQHF.

J is TRBJ2-1 and V is TRBV5-1; 9 bases line up with TRBD1. With 0 bases clipped from V and 7 bases from J, the junction kept 5 bases outside the gene matches. CDR1 is SGHRS and CDR2 is YFSETQ in the germline V gene. The CDR3 consists of 15 residues. This chain's CDR3 is CASSLEGTGRNEQFF. For the CDR3, the DNA is TGCGCCAGCAGCTTGGAAGGGACAGGGAGGAATGAGCAGTTCTTC. Variable domain in full (rest from reference TRBV5-1 and TRBJ2-1): KAGVTQTPRYLIKTRGQQVTLSCSPISGHRSVSWYQQTPGQGLQFLFEYFSETQRNKGNFPGRFSGRQFSNSRSEMNVSTLELGDSALYLCASSLEGTGRNEQFFGPGTRLTVL.

The rearrangement uses TRBV29-1 and TRBJ2-1; weak D call: TRBD2 (5 bases). The CDR3 length is 14 residues. In germline, CDR1 is SQVTM, CDR2 ANQGSEA. V was cut by 0 bases and J by 5 bases, with 11 bases left in between. CDR3 in amino acids: CSVEEGGAHNEQFF. The CDR3 nucleotides are TGCAGCGTTGAAGAAGGAGGCGCTCACAATGAGCAGTTCTTC.

In its sample, this clone was seen a few times. V is TRBV6-1 and J is TRBJ1-1, with D perhaps matching TRBD1 (5 bases). V lost 7 bases, J lost 1 base, and 16 bases lay in between. The CDR3 runs 15 residues. Germline CDR1 and CDR2: MNHNS and SASEGT. CDR3 coding DNA: TGTGCCAGCATCCCCACGACAGCGAAGAACACTGAAGCTTTCTTT. Translated: CASIPTTAKNTEAFF.

This rearrangement joins TRBV6-5 to TRBJ1-1; TRBD1 matches 7 bases. J lost 0 bases, V lost 6 bases, and 7 bases had no gene match. The CDR3 contains 15 residues. Germline V gene lookup returns CDR1 MNHEY and CDR2 SVGAGI. The CDR3 nucleotides read TGTGCCAGCAGACCCCGGGACAGAGTGAACACTGAAGCTTTCTTT. Translating it yields CASRPRDRVNTEAFF.

This clone was counted once. The CDR3 is CSASLPTDTQYF. In DNA, the CDR3 is TGCAGCGCCTCACTACCCACAGATACGCAGTATTTT. V and J are TRBV29-1 and TRBJ2-3; the D is unclear. This CDR3 has 12 amino acids. Germline V gene sequence: CDR1 SQVTM, CDR2 ANQGSEA. V lost 7 bases to trimming and J lost 2 bases, with 10 bases between them.

The chain uses TRBV6-6 and TRBJ2-7, with D perhaps matching TRBD1 (6 bases). V was trimmed by 5 bases and J by 12 bases, leaving 20 bases between them. From germline, CDR1 is MNHNY and CDR2 SVGAGI (reference sequence). The CDR3 runs 13 residues. CDR3 sequence: CASSTGTPKRGYF. CDR3 nucleotides: TGTGCCAGCAGTACCGGGACACCAAAGCGCGGGTACTTC.